The rows below give T cell receptor beta chains drawn from one sample of a study of cytomegalovirus exposure and HLA in healthy donors. Assay: immunoSEQ multiplex PCR; the TCRdb copy retains only in-frame clones and omits some. Of 55,000 to 80,000 clones in the sample, roughly 95% were seen once. Material: PBMCs. The receptors originated from a man aged 18 to 35 in good health and CMV-seronegative. CDR3s leave out the opening cysteine and the closing phenylalanine or tryptophan. Fields, in order: J gene, V gene, CDR3 length, CDR3 protein.

TRBJ1-3 | TRBV30 | 14 | AWSGWDSGVGNTIY
TRBJ2-1 | TRBV2 | 13 | ASSSTTGNYNEQF
TRBJ1-1 | TRBV7-9 | 12 | ASSLGAQGTEAF
TRBJ1-2 | TRBV30 | 10 | AWSSSDYGYT
TRBJ1-3 | TRBV7-9 | 17 | ASSLGGGDTSYSGNTIY
TRBJ1-2 | TRBV14 | 13 | ASSQDLGGNYGYT
TRBJ1-5 | TRBV19 | 13 | ASSRDGRNNQPQH
TRBJ2-7 | TRBV10-1 | 12 | ASSGGRQGAEQY
TRBJ2-5 | TRBV27 | 15 | ASSLLSSGGVLGTQY
TRBJ2-7 | TRBV5-4 | 13 | ASSEGQGIPYEQY
TRBJ2-7 | TRBV5-1 | 12 | ASSSLGQTYEQY
TRBJ1-1 | TRBV5-1 | 13 | ASSVRQGLNTEAF
TRBJ2-5 | TRBV7-2 | 11 | ASSSGGLETQY
TRBJ2-7 | TRBV7-8 | 12 | ASSLSGRGYEQY
TRBJ1-2 | TRBV28 | 10 | ASSIRDYGYT
TRBJ1-6 | TRBV13 | 16 | ASSPLGRRTGIGSPLH
TRBJ2-5 | TRBV7-9 | 13 | ASSLARARGETQY
TRBJ2-7 | TRBV27 | 9 | ASSLGGEQY
TRBJ2-3 | TRBV4-1 | 13 | ASSQGQDYTDTQY
TRBJ1-2 | TRBV6-5 | 11 | ASSPQGAFGYT
TRBJ2-3 | TRBV12-2 | 12 | ASRFCSNGQVQY
TRBJ2-3 | TRBV19 | 13 | ASSIPDTGPDTQY
TRBJ1-2 | TRBV18 | 12 | ASSPRTGGYGYT
TRBJ1-5 | TRBV7-9 | 11 | ASSPTGRQPQH
TRBJ2-1 | TRBV5-1 | 10 | ASSPTATEQF
TRBJ1-2 | TRBV7-2 | 10 | ASSLSAGGYT
TRBJ2-5 | TRBV5-4 | 12 | ASSLGTIEETQY
TRBJ1-2 | TRBV6-1 | 11 | ASSEAAGRGYT
TRBJ1-2 | TRBV5-4 | 12 | ASSKGGQSYGYT
TRBJ2-7 | TRBV6-1 | 13 | ASSEEDGTGGEQY
TRBJ1-2 | TRBV6-5 | 12 | ASRPGQGPKGYT
TRBJ2-5 | TRBV19 | 12 | ASTTGGWRGTQY
TRBJ2-4 | TRBV13 | 13 | ASSPGTSGGNIQY
TRBJ2-2 | TRBV2 | 11 | ASSPRGPGELF
TRBJ1-1 | TRBV6-1 | 11 | ASSVTANTEAF
TRBJ2-1 | TRBV4-3 | 13 | ASSQGLAGGNEQF
TRBJ2-1 | TRBV9 | 13 | ASSASGRPNNEQF
TRBJ2-7 | TRBV11-2 | 14 | ASSLEGTGPSYEQY
TRBJ1-1 | TRBV28 | 13 | ASSPRQGVKNEAF
TRBJ2-2 | TRBV27 | 12 | ASSLYGGTGELF
TRBJ2-1 | TRBV30 | 9 | AWSEFNEQF
TRBJ2-1 | TRBV2 | 14 | ASSEPRGGRNNEQF
TRBJ1-2 | TRBV7-9 | 12 | ASSQGDRSSGYT
TRBJ2-1 | TRBV6-4 | 13 | ASSGTSGGYNEQF
TRBJ2-1 | TRBV29-1 | 11 | SVIQVSYNEQF
TRBJ1-2 | TRBV2 | 12 | ASRATGSLYGYT
TRBJ1-1 | TRBV7-9 | 15 | ASSSYTGLGVNTEAF
TRBJ2-7 | TRBV10-3 | 13 | AISDRGLAGGKQY
TRBJ2-7 | TRBV5-4 | 14 | ASSLGSGGIRYEQY
TRBJ2-7 | TRBV28 | 10 | ASTGQVYEQY
TRBJ2-5 | TRBV6-1 | 12 | ASSVVRGRETQY
TRBJ2-3 | TRBV11-3 | 12 | ASSRGLGTDTQY
TRBJ1-2 | TRBV28 | 9 | ASTQFRGYT
TRBJ1-2 | TRBV4-2 | 13 | ASSSPGQGFEGYT
TRBJ1-4 | TRBV27 | 13 | ASSVTAATGEKLF
TRBJ2-1 | TRBV9 | 16 | ASSVSLAGRRDDNEQF
TRBJ2-2 | TRBV6-1 | 10 | ASSGQGGELF
TRBJ1-6 | TRBV6-6 | 13 | ASSYSRQGNSPLH
TRBJ1-3 | TRBV18 | 15 | ASSPRYGHSRGNTIY
TRBJ1-6 | TRBV30 | 15 | AWSSRGHSSYNSPLH